The 29 T cell receptor beta chains below all came from one sample that was sequenced in a study of shared T cell receptors in the human thymus. Produced via immunoSEQ multiplex PCR; TCRdb's table is partial and in-frame only. This repertoire shows almost 550,000 clones, about 84% found once; its top ten account for more than 0.01%. The same specimen was also included in a second study, on human thymus T cells.

Sequenced: thymocytes. The receptors stem from a boy under two years old with a congenital heart defect.

This chain links TRBV5-4 with TRBJ1-3, with 9 bases aligning to TRBD1. J was trimmed by 4 bases and V by 3 bases; bases with no gene match: 14. CDR1 and CDR2 (germline): SGHNT, YYREEE (reference sequence). This CDR3 is 18 amino acids long. This CDR3 reads CASSSGTGHLTPGNTIYF. DNA of the CDR3: TGTGCCAGCAGCTCCGGGACAGGGCACTTGACACCCGGAAACACCATATATTTT.

The chain joins TRBV7-9 to TRBJ2-5, with TRBD1 matching over 8 bases. This CDR3 spans 16 amino acids. The V gene end was trimmed by 1 base and the J gene end by 3 bases; junction bases not matched to a gene: 7. Germline CDR1 is SEHNR and CDR2 is FQNEAQ (reference sequence). CDR3 DNA sequence: TGTGCCAGCAGCTTAGTCCTCGACAGGGGCGAAGAGACCCAGTACTTC. This translates into CASSLVLDRGEETQYF.

The CDR3 reads CASSFADRHGNTIYF. The CDR3 coding sequence is TGTGCCAGCAGTTTCGCCGACAGGCATGGAAACACCATATATTTT. The chain has TRBV7-9 and TRBJ1-3; D possibly corresponds to TRBD1 (6 bases). Trimming pared 6 bases from V and 3 bases from J, leaving 15 bases between. This CDR3 spans 15 amino acids. Germline loops: CDR1 SEHNR, CDR2 FQNEAQ (reference sequence).

This clone was detected only a few times. The genes are TRBV11-3 and TRBJ2-7; 14 bases agree with TRBD2. This CDR3 spans 19 amino acids. J was trimmed by 0 bases and V by 0 bases; bases with no gene match: 7. Germline V gene lookup returns CDR1 SGHNT and CDR2 YENEEA. CDR3 loop: CASSLDPGLAGGNSYEQYF. CDR3 DNA sequence: TGTGCCAGCAGCTTAGACCCAGGACTAGCGGGAGGAAACTCCTACGAGCAGTACTTC.

Of note for this clone: This same CDR3 is encoded by further DNA sequences in the sample. The chain carries TRBV6-5 and TRBJ1-1, with D possibly being TRBD1 (5 bases). The CDR3 has 14 amino acids. The V and J ends lost 5 bases and 4 bases respectively, with 14 bases between them. Germline CDR1 and CDR2: MNHEY and SVGAGI. The CDR3 here is CASSPLGGGTEAFF. The CDR3 DNA follows: TGTGCCAGCAGTCCCCTCGGGGGGGGCACTGAAGCTTTCTTT.

The rearrangement joins TRBV29-1 to TRBJ2-5; 9 bases fit TRBD1. V was clipped by 1 base and J by 7 bases; unmatched bases: 4. This CDR3 has 13 amino acids. Germline assignment: CDR1 SQVTM and CDR2 ANQGSEA. CDR3 nucleotide sequence: TGCAGCGTTGAAGCCGACAGGGGGGCGACCCAGTACTTC. Protein: CSVEADRGATQYF.

The chain combines TRBV11-2 with TRBJ2-7, with 7 bases matching TRBD2. This CDR3 spans 15 amino acids. V lost 7 bases, J lost 3 bases, and 12 bases stayed unmatched. Germline CDR1 reads SGHAT; CDR2 reads FQNNGV. CDR3 region: CASTTLGGEVYEQYF. CDR3 sequence (DNA): TGTGCCAGCACCACCTTGGGGGGGGAGGTCTACGAGCAGTACTTC. The full variable domain, with the rest looked up from reference TRBV11-2 and TRBJ2-7, is EAGVAQSPRYKIIEKRQSVAFWCNPISGHATLYWYQQILGQGPKLLIQFQNNGVVDDSQLPKDRFSAERLKGVDSTLKIQPAKLEDSAVYLCASTTLGGEVYEQYFGPGTRLTVT.

This clone appeared once. The V call is TRBV10-1, the J call TRBJ2-7, with D perhaps TRBD1 (5 bases). Per the germline V gene, CDR1 is WNHNN and CDR2 is SYGVQD (reference sequence). The CDR3 is 13 residues long. V was cut by 4 bases and J by 6 bases, with 13 bases left in between. The CDR3 nucleotides are TGCGCCAGCAGTGGGGGCCCCCAGGGCGAGCAGTACTTC. Its translation is CASSGGPQGEQYF.

This clone was recorded only once. The rearrangement links TRBV7-2 to TRBJ2-5; D perhaps matches TRBD2 (5 bases). CDR3 length equals 14 residues. Between the trimmed V and J ends, which lost 4 bases and 2 bases, there was a span of 11 bases. The germline CDR1 and CDR2 sequences are SGHTA and FQGNSA. The CDR3 is CASSSQRIQETQYF. The CDR3 bases are TGTGCCAGCAGCTCCCAGCGGATACAAGAGACCCAGTACTTC.

The CDR3 DNA is TGTGCCAGCAGTTCACAGGGGAGCAACTATGGCTACACCTTC. Encoded protein: CASSSQGSNYGYTF. This chain joins TRBV28 and TRBJ1-2; 7 bases match TRBD1. The germline V gene has CDR1 MDHEN and CDR2 SYDVKM. This CDR3 has 14 residues. The J segment lost 2 bases and the V segment lost 4 bases, leaving 4 bases of the junction unmatched.

V and J are TRBV4-2 and TRBJ2-7; TRBD2 aligns across 9 bases. V lost 1 base and J lost 1; bases outside the gene matches: 11. Germline V gives CDR1 LGHNA, CDR2 YNFKEQ. The CDR3 runs to 18 residues. The CDR3 spells CASSQGGVGLAGSYEQYF. The CDR3 coding sequence is TGTGCCAGCAGCCAAGGGGGCGTTGGCCTAGCGGGATCCTACGAGCAGTACTTC.

This rearrangement joins TRBV7-2 to TRBJ2-5, with 9 bases lining up with TRBD2. The CDR3 contains 15 residues. With 3 bases clipped from V and 5 bases from J, the junction kept 7 bases outside the gene matches. CDR1 and CDR2 from the germline V gene are SGHTA and FQGNSA. The CDR3 region is CASSFWAGGPETQYF. CDR3 sequence (DNA): TGTGCCAGCAGCTTCTGGGCGGGAGGGCCGGAGACCCAGTACTTC.

CDR3 sequence: CASSVGLAVDNEQFF. The CDR3, as DNA: TGTGCCAGCAGCGTAGGCCTAGCGGTGGACAATGAGCAGTTCTTC. The V gene is TRBV9, the J gene TRBJ2-1; 7 nucleotides line up with TRBD2. CDR1 and CDR2 from the germline V gene are SGDLS and YYNGEE. V shed 0 bases, J shed 5 bases, and the junction held 5 bases outside the gene matches. The CDR3 consists of 15 residues. The variable domain in full, completed from reference TRBV9 and TRBJ2-1, reads DSGVTQTPKHLITATGQRVTLRCSPRSGDLSVYWYQQSLDQGLQFLIQYYNGEERAKGNILERFSAQQFPDLHSELNLSSLELGDSALYFCASSVGLAVDNEQFFGPGTRLTVL.

CDR3 DNA sequence: TGTGCCAGCAGTTTTGGGACAGAGGCCAATGAGCAGTTCTTC. Its protein is CASSFGTEANEQFF. This chain joins TRBV27 and TRBJ2-1, with 7 positions matching TRBD1. J lost 6 bases, V lost 3 bases, and 5 bases had no gene match. The CDR3 length is 14 residues. The germline CDR1 and CDR2 sequences are MNHEY and SMNVEV (reference sequence).

The chain recombines TRBV9 with TRBJ1-4; 10 positions match TRBD1. This CDR3 comprises 14 residues. From germline, CDR1 is SGDLS and CDR2 YYNGEE. V lost 3 bases to trimming and J lost 6 bases; unmatched junction nucleotides: 2. The CDR3 here is CASSGGTGDEKLFF. In nucleotides, the CDR3 is TGTGCCAGCAGCGGAGGGACAGGGGATGAAAAACTGTTTTTT.

This chain joins TRBV5-1 and TRBJ2-3, with D possibly TRBD2 on 6 matching bases. Germline V gene sequence: CDR1 SGHRS, CDR2 YFSETQ. There are 14 residues in the CDR3. Deletions cut 7 bases from V and 2 bases from J, with 14 bases between. CDR3 nucleotides: TGCGCCAGCTCCGGAGGGCCCTTCACAGATACGCAGTATTTT. It translates to CASSGGPFTDTQYF.

The genes are TRBV29-1 and TRBJ2-6, with D perhaps matching TRBD2 (6 bases). From germline, CDR1 is SQVTM and CDR2 ANQGSEA. V gave up 4 bases and J gave up 4 bases, with 32 bases separating them. This CDR3 region has 21 residues. The CDR3 protein is CSVATCHPWEERTCGANVLTF. As DNA, the CDR3 is TGCAGCGTTGCGACCTGCCACCCGTGGGAGGAAAGGACCTGCGGGGCCAACGTCCTGACTTTC.

The chain has TRBV11-3 and TRBJ2-2; a weak D match, TRBD2 (6 bases). Germline-derived CDR1 and CDR2 are SGHNT and YENEEA. V shed 11 bases and J shed 0 bases, with 10 bases lying between them. The CDR3 is 13 amino acids. For the CDR3, the DNA is TGTGCCGCCCGACTAGCGAACACCGGGGAGCTGTTTTTT. Amino acid sequence: CAARLANTGELFF.

The gene calls are TRBV7-9 and TRBJ2-7; 7 bases line up with TRBD1. V was clipped by 4 bases and J by 0 bases; unmatched bases: 12. From germline, CDR1 is SEHNR and CDR2 FQNEAQ (reference sequence). The CDR3 length is 17 residues. CDR3 residues: CASSSDIQGRTSYEQYF. In DNA, the CDR3 is TGTGCCAGCAGCTCCGATATACAGGGGCGTACCTCCTACGAGCAGTACTTC.

The CDR3 bases are TGCAGCGTTGTATCCCAGAAGTACCAAGAGACCCAGTACTTC. It translates to CSVVSQKYQETQYF. The chain combines TRBV29-1 with TRBJ2-5; D is undetermined. Germline V gives CDR1 SQVTM, CDR2 ANQGSEA. V lost 4 bases and J 0 bases, leaving 12 bases between the germline ends. There are 14 residues in the CDR3.

The J gene is TRBJ1-2, the V gene TRBV28, with 7 nucleotides matching TRBD1. Germline CDR1 and CDR2: MDHEN and SYDVKM. The CDR3 has 14 residues. After removal of 5 bases from V and 0 bases from J, the junction contained 3 bases not matched to a gene. CDR3 region: CASSRQGPNYGYTF. In nucleotides, the CDR3 is TGTGCCAGCAGTCGACAGGGCCCTAACTATGGCTACACCTTC.

This rearrangement joins TRBV27 to TRBJ2-7; 8 nucleotides match TRBD2. V dropped 6 bases and J dropped 0; count of bases not matched to a gene: 10. The CDR3 totals 16 residues. Germline CDR1 reads MNHEY; CDR2 reads SMNVEV (reference sequence). CDR3 in DNA: TGTGCCAGCAGCCAGGGGCCTAGCGGGCCCTCCTACGAGCAGTACTTC. Translated: CASSQGPSGPSYEQYF.

V and J are TRBV5-4 and TRBJ1-2, with 10 bases lining up with TRBD1. Germline V gene lookup returns CDR1 SGHNT and CDR2 YYREEE (reference sequence). The CDR3 runs to 15 residues. Germline trimming cut 2 bases from V and 4 bases from J; bases unmatched to any gene: 5. For the CDR3, the DNA is TGTGCCAGCAGCTTTGGGGACAGGGGACTCTATGGCTACACCTTC. Translating it yields CASSFGDRGLYGYTF.

The chain joins TRBV6-1 to TRBJ2-6, with unresolved D. The germline gives CDR1 MNHNS, CDR2 SASEGT. The CDR3 sequence is 15 residues long. V lost 6 bases to trimming and J lost 2 bases, with 11 bases between them. The CDR3 DNA is TGTGCCAGCAGACCAGGAACCCCTGGGGCCAACGTCCTGACTTTC. Protein: CASRPGTPGANVLTF.

This sequence joins TRBV29-1 and TRBJ2-7, with 10 bases aligning to TRBD2. Germline CDR1 reads SQVTM; CDR2 reads ANQGSEA. CDR3 length equals 14 residues. The V and J ends lost 5 bases and 2 bases, in that order; junction bases with no gene match: 6. The DNA of the CDR3 is TGCAGCGTTCGGGGACTAGCGTCCCCCTACGAGCAGTACTTC. Protein product: CSVRGLASPYEQYF.

This clone was counted only a few times. This chain connects TRBV29-1 to TRBJ2-7; 7 bases are a match to TRBD2. The CDR3 is 13 residues long. Germline-derived CDR1 and CDR2 are SQVTM and ANQGSEA. V shed 3 bases and J 2 bases; nucleotides not matched to a gene: 4. The CDR3 spells CSVDLADTYEQYF. In DNA, the CDR3 is TGCAGCGTTGATCTAGCGGATACCTACGAGCAGTACTTC.

This clone occurred a few times. The chain is built from TRBV11-2 and TRBJ2-7, with TRBD2 as a possible D gene (6 bases). This CDR3 spans 13 amino acids. With 4 bases removed from V and 5 bases from J, the gap between germline ends came to 12 bases. Germline CDR1 and CDR2: SGHAT and FQNNGV. CDR3 loop: CASSYLGGDEQYF. The CDR3 DNA follows: TGTGCCAGCAGCTACCTAGGCGGGGACGAGCAGTACTTC.

This clone was recorded once. J is TRBJ2-7 and V is TRBV27; 10 bases align to TRBD1. Germline loops: CDR1 MNHEY, CDR2 SMNVEV (reference sequence). Trimming at V came to 5 bases and at J to 2 bases, leaving 3 bases not matched to a gene. The CDR3 covers 14 residues. For the CDR3, the DNA is TGTGCCAGCAGTAGCGACAGGGGGCCCTACGAGCAGTACTTC. Translation: CASSSDRGPYEQYF.

The gene calls are TRBV6-5 and TRBJ1-4; TRBD1 is a possible D gene (5 bases). Trimming shortened V by 5 bases and J by 8 bases, and 15 bases separated the two germline ends. The CDR3 extends over 14 amino acids. Germline V CDR1 and CDR2: MNHEY, SVGAGI. CDR3 bases: TGTGCCAGCAGTGATACAGGCTCCTACGAAAAACTGTTTTTT. As protein: CASSDTGSYEKLFF.